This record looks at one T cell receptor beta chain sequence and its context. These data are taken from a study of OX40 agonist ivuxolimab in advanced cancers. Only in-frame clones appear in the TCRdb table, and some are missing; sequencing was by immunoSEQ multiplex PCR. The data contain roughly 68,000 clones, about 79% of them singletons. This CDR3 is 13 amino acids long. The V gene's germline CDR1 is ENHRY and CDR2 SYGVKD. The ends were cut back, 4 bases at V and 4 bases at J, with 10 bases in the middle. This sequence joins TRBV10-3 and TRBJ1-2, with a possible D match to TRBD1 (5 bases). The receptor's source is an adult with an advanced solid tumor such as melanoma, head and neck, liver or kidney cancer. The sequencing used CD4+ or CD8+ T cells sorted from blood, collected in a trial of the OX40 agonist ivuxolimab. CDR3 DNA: TGTGCCATCAGTGGAGGGGATGTCTATGGCTACACCTTC. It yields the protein CAISGGDVYGYTF.